The present T cell receptor (beta chain) was sequenced within a study of blood T cell repertoires in COVID-19. As for the study in general: Samples came from the United States, Italy and Spain, spanning acute and convalescent COVID-19.

Study processing details: Nucleated cell number was recorded as an estimate derived from reference gene primer amplification. Data came from immunoSEQ multiplex PCR; TCRdb stores just in-frame clones and leaves some out. D and trimming were read from the DNA, whereas the V and J calls and clone size are those reported in that table. Of hundreds of thousands of clones listed, more than 75% were seen once; the top ten hold about 1.7%. The V end was cut by 4 bases, the J end by 3 bases, with 15 bases between. The CDR3 consists of 15 residues. Germline V gene data show CDR1 as LGHDT and CDR2 as YNNKEL (reference sequence). Everyone who took part was about 18 to 90 years old, and they came from about 23 US areas. In Cohort 3, a recovered donor had either two negative PCRs, clearance, or symptom resolution.

Input material: PBMCs or T cells enriched from blood (not recorded which). The rearrangement links TRBV3-1 (or the pseudogene TRBV3-2) to TRBJ1-2; tentatively, D is TRBD1 (5 bases). The receptor was isolated from a man in his forties who had recovered from COVID-19. The CDR3 loop reads CASSRTGGVDYGYTF. DNA of the CDR3: TGTGCCAGCAGCCGGACGGGGGGGGTGGACTATGGCTACACCTTC.